A single sample gave rise to the 26 T cell receptor beta chains below, sequenced in a study of molecular identifiers for immune sequencing clone quantification. TCRdb re-analysed the PCR reads in MiXCR, keeping a single row per CDR3 protein. This sample yields fewer than 350,000 distinct CDR3 sequences, of which 20% to 25% are seen a single time; over 0.7% belongs to the top ten. Sequenced input: naive CD8+ T cells from blood, with Jurkat cell RNA spiked in. The subset was: FACS-sorted CD8+CD4-CCR7+CD45RA+ naive T cells. All receptors come from a human donor in good health. Some libraries in this study had Jurkat cell RNA spiked in.

This clonotype was observed a handful of times. This rearrangement joins TRBV4-1 to TRBJ1-1; D gene ambiguous. CDR3 length equals 16 residues. Trimming removed 7 bases at V and 0 bases at J, with 18 bases between. CDR1 is MGHRA and CDR2 is YSYEKL in the germline V gene. The CDR3 spells CASTPTSPLVNTEAFF. The CDR3 DNA reads as TGCGCCAGCACCCCAACATCTCCCTTAGTGAACACTGAAGCTTTCTTT.

This clonotype was seen ten or more times. J is TRBJ2-1 and V is TRBV7-9; D not certain. Germline V CDR1 and CDR2: SEHNR, FQNEAQ (reference sequence). The CDR3 length is 15 residues. V dropped 5 bases and J dropped 5 bases, with 16 bases sitting between them. The CDR3 is CASSPPSLTHNEQFF. CDR3 in DNA: TGTGCCAGCAGCCCCCCCTCTCTAACCCACAATGAGCAGTTCTTC.

The chain couples TRBV7-8 to TRBJ2-1; D not certain. The CDR3 covers 17 residues. CDR1 is SGHVS, CDR2 FQNEAQ, per germline. The V end was cut by 2 bases, the J end by 9 bases, with 23 bases between. The CDR3: CASSLLGDLRSSSEQFF. The CDR3 coding sequence is TGTGCCAGCAGCTTATTGGGTGATCTAAGAAGTTCCAGTGAGCAGTTCTTC.

The sample holds many counts of this clonotype. This chain links TRBV6-5 with TRBJ2-7, with TRBD2 identical over 7 bases. V dropped 7 bases and J dropped 0; count of bases not matched to a gene: 3. CDR1 and CDR2 from the germline V gene are MNHEY and SVGAGI. The CDR3 totals 13 residues. The chain's CDR3 is CASNGRSSYEQYF. Written as DNA, the CDR3 is TGTGCCAGCAACGGGAGGAGCTCCTACGAGCAGTACTTC.

This clonotype was observed at least ten times. The CDR3 DNA sequence: TGCGCCAGCAGCTTGGAGGGGGTCTCCTACAATGAGCAGTTCTTC. Encoded protein: CASSLEGVSYNEQFF. The J gene is TRBJ2-1, the V gene TRBV5-1, with D possibly TRBD1 on 6 matching bases. This CDR3 spans 15 amino acids. Trimming cost V 0 bases and J 0 bases, with 7 bases left between them. Germline V gene sequence: CDR1 SGHRS, CDR2 YFSETQ.

This clonotype was counted a few times. The chain links TRBV10-3 to TRBJ2-3; 7 positions agree with TRBD2. The CDR3 covers 15 residues. Per the germline V gene, CDR1 is ENHRY and CDR2 is SYGVKD. The ends lost 5 bases at V and 6 bases at J; junction bases unmatched: 11. The DNA of the CDR3 is TGTGCCATCAGTTTGGCAGGGAGGGCCAGTGATACGCAGTATTTT. Translated: CAISLAGRASDTQYF.

Many counts were recorded for this clonotype. The V gene is TRBV5-6, the J gene TRBJ1-1; TRBD1 matches at 9 bases. CDR3 length equals 16 residues. The germline V gene encodes CDR1 SGHDT and CDR2 YYEEEE. V trimming: 3 bases; J trimming: 5 bases; junction bases outside the gene matches: 11. The CDR3 coding sequence is TGTGCCAGCAGCTGGCAACCGGGACAGGGAAGGACTGAAGCTTTCTTT. It translates to CASSWQPGQGRTEAFF.

This clonotype came up a few times. The chain is built from TRBV10-3 and TRBJ2-1; 11 nucleotides match TRBD1. V shed 11 bases, J shed 9 bases, and the junction held 12 bases outside the gene matches. Germline V gene sequence: CDR1 ENHRY, CDR2 SYGVKD. This CDR3 region has 14 residues. CDR3 loop: CAVRGTGGRSEQFF. The CDR3, as DNA: TGTGCCGTTCGCGGGACAGGGGGGCGTAGTGAGCAGTTCTTC.

At least ten counts were recorded for this clonotype. The chain links TRBV6-5 to TRBJ2-7; no definite D call. Trimming stripped 2 bases from V and 6 bases from J, with 8 bases between. Germline CDR1 reads MNHEY; CDR2 reads SVGAGI. CDR3 length: 12 amino acids. The CDR3 nucleotides read TGTGCCAGCAGTTACGGGGTGGGCGAGCAGTACTTC. Its protein product is CASSYGVGEQYF.

This clonotype was observed a few times. The V and J genes are TRBV6-2 or TRBV6-3 and TRBJ2-7, with D perhaps being TRBD1 or TRBD2 (6 bases each). This CDR3 has 16 amino acids. Per germline, CDR1 MNHEY and CDR2 SVGEGT. Trimming removed 0 bases from V and 2 bases from J, with 14 bases in between. The CDR3 is CASSYSEGQGPYEQYF. As DNA, the CDR3 is TGTGCCAGCAGTTACTCGGAGGGCCAGGGGCCCTACGAGCAGTACTTC.

This clonotype was observed at least ten times. The chain couples TRBV28 to TRBJ2-5; TRBD2 matches at 9 bases. The CDR3 spans 17 residues. Losses at the gene ends were 1 base for V and 7 bases for J; bases not matched to a gene: 13. CDR1 is MDHEN, CDR2 SYDVKM, per germline. The CDR3 DNA is TGTGCCAGCAGTTTATCGGGGACTAGCCCTGGATCGGGGACCCAGTACTTC. Its protein product is CASSLSGTSPGSGTQYF.

This clonotype was detected ten times or more. This chain connects TRBV12-3 or TRBV12-4 to TRBJ2-3; D not certain. V was pared by 1 base and J by 5 bases, with 10 bases between. The CDR3 runs 14 residues. The DNA of the CDR3 is TGTGCCAGCAGTTTAGAGTCCCGGAGAGATACGCAGTATTTT. This gives the protein CASSLESRRDTQYF.

On this clonotype itself: A much larger clonotype is one base distant, so this may be a read error. CDR3 sequence reads: CASMGYNVQFF. The CDR3 DNA reads as TGTGCCAGCATGGGGTACAATGTGCAGTTCTTC. The rearrangement links TRBV6-1 to TRBJ2-1; D ambiguous. The CDR3 totals 11 residues. Germline CDR1 reads MNHNS; CDR2 reads SASEGT.

The genes are TRBV6-6 and TRBJ2-1, with 8 bases aligning to TRBD2. The CDR3 extends over 17 amino acids. Germline V CDR1 and CDR2: MNHNY, SVGAGI (reference sequence). With 5 bases clipped from V and 0 bases from J, the junction kept 9 bases outside the gene matches. CDR3 bases: TGTGCCAGCAGTCGCAAGAGCGGGAGAAGCTCCTACAATGAGCAGTTCTTC. Protein sequence: CASSRKSGRSSYNEQFF.

Concerning this clonotype itself: Just one base apart from a much larger clone, this may be a read error. V usage is TRBV7-2 and J usage is TRBJ2-3, with 13 bases matching TRBD2. Germline-derived CDR1 and CDR2 are SGHTA and FQGNSA. The CDR3 extends over 16 amino acids. The CDR3 loop reads CASSVGTSGATGTQYF. CDR3 in DNA: TGTGCCAGCAGCGTCGGGACTAGCGGGGCTACAGGTACGCAGTATTTT.

This clonotype was seen ten or more times. This rearrangement joins TRBV10-3 to TRBJ2-5; possibly TRBD1 or TRBD2 for D (5 bases each). CDR1 and CDR2 (germline): ENHRY, SYGVKD. This CDR3 is built from 13 residues. V lost 10 bases and J lost 5, with 17 bases in between. The CDR3 DNA reads as TGTGCCACGAGAGGGGCCCGAGAGGAGACCCAGTACTTC. This codes for CATRGAREETQYF.

As to this clonotype: Given a much more abundant clone one base away, this may be a read error. The chain recombines TRBV5-3 with TRBJ2-7, with 11 bases lining up with TRBD2. TRBV5-3 qualifies as an ORF whose function is uncertain. V dropped 8 bases and J dropped 3; count of bases not matched to a gene: 10. This CDR3 has 15 residues. The CDR3 nucleotides read TGTGCCAGCAGCCCCATAGCGGGGGGGATCTACGAGCAGTACTTC. Its protein product is CASSPIAGGIYEQYF.

This clonotype was detected only a few times. V is TRBV7-8 and J is TRBJ1-2; no firm D call. V dropped 3 bases and J dropped 4 bases, with 12 bases sitting between them. Germline CDR1 reads SGHVS; CDR2 reads FQNEAQ. The CDR3 has 14 amino acids. DNA for the CDR3: TGTGCCAGCAGCTTTTTGATGGACCCCTATGGCTACACCTTC. Protein: CASSFLMDPYGYTF.

In this sample, this clonotype turned up many times. The rearrangement links TRBV27 to TRBJ2-7, with 7 nucleotides matching TRBD2. Germline V lookup: CDR1 MNHEY, CDR2 SMNVEV (reference sequence). J gave up 1 base and V 4 bases, and 4 bases lay outside the gene matches. The CDR3 is 14 residues long. CDR3 sequence reads: CASSSGLVSYEQYF. The CDR3 bases are TGTGCCAGCAGTTCCGGACTAGTTTCCTACGAGCAGTACTTC.

The chain is built from TRBV3-1 and TRBJ1-1; 9 nucleotides align to TRBD1. Trimming cost V 4 bases and J 5 bases; bases outside gene matches: 8. Germline V CDR1 and CDR2: LGHDT, YNNKEL (reference sequence). The CDR3 totals 15 residues. Here the CDR3 DNA reads TGTGCCAGCAGCCTACAATCTGACAGGGGGACTGAAGCTTTCTTT. Protein sequence: CASSLQSDRGTEAFF. The full variable domain, rest sourced from reference TRBV3-1 and TRBJ1-1, is DTAVSQTPKYLVTQMGNDKSIKCEQNLGHDTMYWYKQDSKKFLKIMFSYNNKELIINETVPNRFSPKSPDKAHLNLHINSLELGDSAVYFCASSLQSDRGTEAFFGQGTRLTVV.

This clonotype came up many times. V usage is TRBV3-2 and J usage is TRBJ2-4. TRBV3-2 is described as a pseudogene. The CDR3 is 9 residues long. The CDR3 DNA is TGTGCCAGCAGGCGTGACGGCTCCTTC. Translating it yields CASRRDGSF.

This clonotype was seen once. A much larger clone differs by one base, so this may be a read error. The V call is TRBV20-1, the J call TRBJ1-5; D may be TRBD1 (5 bases). CDR1 and CDR2 (germline): DFQATT, SNEGSKA (reference sequence). The CDR3 runs 16 residues. In DNA form, the CDR3 reads TGCAGTACTAGAGATCGAAGGGGTTTTAGCAATCAGCCCCAGCATTTT. It translates to CSTRDRRGFSNQPQHF.

As concerns this clonotype: A read error may be the cause here, since a much bigger clone is one base away. The chain combines TRBV9 with TRBJ1-3, with D maybe TRBD1 (5 bases). The germline gives CDR1 SGDLS, CDR2 YYNGEE. The CDR3 contains 11 residues. The CDR3 is CASGVGDTIYF. CDR3 nucleotides: TGTGCCAGCGGCGTAGGGGACACCATATATTTT.

This chain joins TRBV15 and TRBJ2-3; D not certain. The CDR3 has 14 residues. In germline, CDR1 is LNHNV, CDR2 YYDKDF (reference sequence). Deletions cut 3 bases from V and 1 base from J, with 8 bases between. CDR3 sequence (DNA): TGTGCCACCAGCAGCGCCGATGGCACAGATACGCAGTATTTT. This translates into CATSSADGTDTQYF.

This clonotype was counted once. At one boundary the junction diverges from the germline segment, which might be a read error. This chain joins TRBV4-3 and TRBJ1-3; no reliable D call. The germline V gene encodes CDR1 LGHNA and CDR2 YSLEER. This CDR3 is 17 amino acids long. For the CDR3, the DNA is TGCGCCAGCAGCCAAGATCGGGCGCTGGGGTCTGGAAACGCCATATATTTT. It yields the protein CASSQDRALGSGNAIYF.

The chain couples TRBV27 to TRBJ2-4, with D perhaps TRBD1 or TRBD2 (5 bases each). The germline V gene encodes CDR1 MNHEY and CDR2 SMNVEV (reference sequence). The CDR3 has 14 amino acids. Deletions cut 2 bases from V and 7 bases from J, with 12 bases between. As DNA, the CDR3 is TGTGCCAGCAGTTTAGGGGAGAGGGGCAACATTCAGTACTTC. This gives the protein CASSLGERGNIQYF.